This entry concerns a single TCR beta chain. This specimen belongs to a study of cytomegalovirus exposure and HLA in healthy donors. The wider study: Both the roughly 120 validation repertoires and the 500 to 700 first-cohort repertoires used the same platform, as reported by a later analysis.

Trimming pared 6 bases from V and 4 bases from J, leaving 15 bases between. CDR1 is SQVTM, CDR2 ANQGSEA, per germline. This CDR3 is built from 13 residues. The assay was immunoSEQ multiplex PCR, and TCRdb's table has in-frame clones only and misses some. The sample carries about 160,000 clones, 95% to 97% recorded once. The chain uses TRBV29-1 and TRBJ2-5; D perhaps matches TRBD2 (5 bases). Sequencing was performed on PBMCs. The receptor was derived from a woman in her late teens or twenties in good health and CMV-seronegative. The CDR3 nucleotides read TGCAGCGTACAGAAGTCGAGGGCAGAGACCCAGTACTTC. Amino acids: CSVQKSRAETQYF.